The sequence of this TCR beta chain was determined in a study of OX40 agonist ivuxolimab in advanced cancers. Data came from immunoSEQ multiplex PCR; TCRdb stores just in-frame clones and leaves some out. The sample has 60,000 to 75,000 clones; 80% to 90% are singletons. Germline assignment: CDR1 SGHRS and CDR2 YFSETQ. The CDR3 spans 15 residues. V gave up 0 bases and J gave up 5 bases; unmatched junction bases: 7. This TCR was recovered from an adult with an advanced solid tumor such as melanoma, head and neck, liver or kidney cancer. This material consisted of CD4+ or CD8+ T cells sorted from blood, taken in a trial of the OX40 agonist ivuxolimab. This sequence joins TRBV5-1 and TRBJ2-5; 7 nucleotides line up with TRBD2. The CDR3 DNA reads as TGCGCCAGCAGCTTGGGAACGAGCGGGGTGGAGACCCAGTACTTC. It is translated as CASSLGTSGVETQYF.